The entry that follows covers one T cell receptor (beta chain) sequence. What antigen it recognizes has not been identified. The record has no base qualities; no much larger clone is one base away. Separate from the roughly 660-subject first cohort, the validation cohort of 95 to 150 subjects was the group to which the donors belonged. Preparation of the library involved the immunoSEQ multiplex PCR assay. Per the source publication's procedure: A statistical classification framework was built for diagnosing cytomegalovirus status from the catalog of TCR beta chain sequences. What TCRdb holds here is the immuneACCESS table cut down to in-frame rearrangements. Part of the clones is not present; checked against another copy, under half of the missing clones reflect an unresolved V gene, and the others are unexplained. V and J calls and clone size are given by that table; D and trimming were obtained from the DNA. In this sample the table shows 250,000 to 300,000 clones, about 86% of which occur a single time. 1% of the sample rests with the top ten.

This record belongs to a study of cytomegalovirus exposure and HLA in healthy donors (dated by TCRdb to the late 2010s). Looking at the study overall: The 650 to 750 repertoires of the first cohort and the 95 to 150 validation repertoires were produced on the same platform, according to a later analysis. In addition to the first cohort of several hundred subjects, a separate validation cohort of some 120 different subjects was used. The study aimed to test whether cataloging public T cell receptors could reveal signatures of past pathogen exposure. To predict cytomegalovirus infection status, the study combined high-throughput TCR immunosequencing, statistical association of individual TCRs with disease status, and machine learning.

Broad study findings and their caveats: A later analysis had no HLA typing for the validation cohort, so co-occurrence there was scored across all 130 or so repertoires. Across donors, most TCR sequences were observed very rarely, whereas some public TCRs were present in many individuals. The classifier was reported to diagnose cytomegalovirus status with high specificity and sensitivity in both the original and validation cohorts. It was suggested by the authors that the approach could potentially be generalized to other disease states and immunological phenotypes. In vitro tests confirmed that a few of the cytomegalovirus-associated TCR beta chains recognize cytomegalovirus antigens. In the study, around 150 TCR beta chains were listed as associated with cytomegalovirus. Of the cluster scores, 85% to 95% were above 0 in a later analysis, which found that TCRs clustered in the first cohort also tended to co-occur in the 120 or so validation repertoires.

The CDR3 runs 16 residues from the cysteine to the phenylalanine. Just the 48-base CDR3 DNA is kept, in frame starting at base 1. The germline V gene (reference sequence) yields MNHEY for CDR1 and SMNVEV for CDR2. Trimming leaves V shorter by 5 bases and J shorter by 4 bases, with the junction holding 7 bases beyond the gene matches. This TCR came from a woman in her late teens or twenties in good health and CMV-seronegative. Sample: PBMCs. The chain is encoded by TRBV27 joined to TRBJ2-3, with 12 bases matching TRBD1. The DNA sequence is as follows: TGTGCCAGCAGTAAAATCGGGACAGGGGGCGCAGATACGCAGTATTTT. Its protein reads: CASSKIGTGGADTQYF.